This entry is about one T cell receptor beta chain. This clone has a handful of counts. Its cognate antigen has yet to be identified. There are no base qualities to consult, and no much larger clone falls within one base. This sample was taken from a study of cytomegalovirus exposure and HLA in healthy donors (TCRdb year 2017). Notes on the research overall: An earlier analysis of 587 of the donors reported approximately 300 Gb of sequence data and 100 million to 120 million unique TCR beta sequences obtained from around 190 million T cells. Besides the first cohort of roughly 700 subjects, a separate validation cohort made up of 90 to 150 different subjects was used. Using immunosequencing, the study profiled T cell repertoires from around 670 subjects and related those repertoires to cytomegalovirus serostatus. Typing coverage differed by locus: A, B, C, DRB1 and DQB1 were typed in about 620-640 donors, DQA1 in about 510, DPA1 in around 580, and DPB1 in 400 to 490. Genome-wide SNP genotypes for about 65% of the 666 donors were used in a later genetic analysis, which treated that subset as a discovery cohort. In an earlier analysis of roughly 540 of the donors, high-throughput TCR beta sequencing was used to judge whether each TCR beta V gene segment behaved as functional or pseudogenic. Five DR-DQ haplotypes were treated as single units for association and clustering because of strong linkage in the cohort. Every repertoire in the discovery cohort had been generated on one and the same sequencing platform. Among the roughly 400 genotyped donors, more than 70% belonged to the genetic ancestry cluster associated with self-reported Caucasian donors. Alongside the repertoire data, information on donor age, sex, ethnicity and CMV serostatus was compiled. The later analysis used no new phenotypic data to find candidate immune exposures, relying instead on TCR beta sequences and their occurrence across donors. To predict cytomegalovirus infection status, the study combined high-throughput TCR immunosequencing, statistical association of individual TCRs with disease status, and machine learning. In a later analysis, previously published TCR beta repertoires from 666 donors were re-analyzed and high-resolution HLA genotyping was added so that TCR occurrence patterns could be studied. The aim of the study was to test whether cataloging public T cell receptors could identify signatures of past pathogen exposure. Among a few hundred genotyped donors of the cohort, an average of about 240,000 unique TCR beta nucleotide sequences were sequenced per donor, roughly a sixth of them non-productive. Roughly 300 gigabases of sequencing data and around 90 million unique TCR sequences made up an early release that covered several hundred HLA-typed donors. Both class I and class II loci were covered by HLA typing, at four-digit resolution.

The library was generated by the immunoSEQ multiplex PCR assay. The multiplex PCR relied on a mix of 60 forward primers for TCR Vbeta segments and 13 reverse primers for TCR Jbeta segments. A multiplex PCR assay on genomic DNA amplified the CDR3 region of rearranged TCR beta genes. The Illumina HiSeq System was used to sequence the amplified TCR beta libraries as 87-base-pair reads. In the original analysis: A later analysis counted tens of millions of unique TCR beta chains across the 666 repertoires, and some 12 million of these chains were shared by at least two donors. To remove PCR and sequencing errors, raw reads were error-corrected and collapsed into unique sequences using a nearest-neighbor algorithm that merged closely related sequences. V, D and J gene segments were assigned by aligning CDR3 sequences to IMGT reference sequences. Each retained sequence needed at least a six-nucleotide match to both a V gene segment and a J gene segment. A rearrangement was called productive if the CDR3 had no stop codons and remained in frame with V and J, and every other rearrangement was called non-productive. Following IMGT convention, CDR3 was defined as the stretch from the second conserved V-encoded cysteine up to the conserved J-encoded phenylalanine. The earlier analysis of 500 to 600 of the donors excluded sequences that lacked an unambiguous match to a single V gene segment. An earlier analysis of roughly 590 of the donors called V segments functional above 56.7% productive rearrangements and segregating when the between-donor standard deviation exceeded 5%. A statistical classification framework was developed to diagnose cytomegalovirus status using the catalog of TCR beta chain sequences. A later analysis assigned V and J genes by comparing TCR nucleotide sequences with IMGT/GENE-DB human TR gene sequences. Using the TCRdist pipeline, a later analysis assigned CDR3 sequences along with most-parsimonious VDJ recombination scenarios. In a later analysis, each TCR beta chain was defined by its CDR3 amino acid sequence together with its V-gene family, and reads without a unique V-gene family were excluded. To address suspected cross-contamination and a sequencing artifact, a later analysis removed roughly 580 highly shared, low-generation-probability nucleotide sequences. A later analysis calculated a clonal expansion index for each public chain from normalized within-repertoire ranks of inferred template counts. In a later analysis, generation probabilities were computed with a VDJ recombination model fitted to out-of-frame rearrangements, and the resulting probabilities were checked against IGoR. Hypergeometric tests were used in a later analysis to score TCR-TCR, TCR-HLA and TCR-CMV co-occurrence, with a repertoire-size bias correction applied to the TCR pairs. To estimate false discovery rates, a later analysis permuted the HLA or CMV assignments 20 times. In a later analysis, co-occurring TCRs were grouped using DBSCAN, with TCRdist sequence similarity added in when clustering inside HLA-allele-positive subsets. Repertoires with fewer than 30,000 or more than 120,000 public chains were left out of co-occurrence clustering, as were five repertoires with anomalous nucleotide sharing. The immuneACCESS repertoire file appears here via TCRdb, limited to in-frame rearrangements. These files lack a portion of the clones; in checked studies, under half of the deficit traces to unresolved V genes, and the cause of the others is not known. D and trimming were read from the DNA, whereas the V and J calls and clone size are those reported in that table. The sample contains under 200,000 clones, roughly 13% of them found a single time. Of the sample, 7.8% is held by the ten largest clones.

Broad study findings and their caveats: An association between a missense DCLRE1C variant and V-gene and J-gene trimming of TCR beta chains was found in a later genetic analysis and replicated in an independent cohort. The 87-base-pair reads could not distinguish some IMGT-functional V segments, including TRBV6-2 and TRBV6-3, so those segments were excluded. Compared with the 666-donor mean, donors in an Asian-associated ancestry cluster had fewer N-insertions in productive TCRs, according to a later genetic analysis. In a later analysis, TCR association rates were found to vary across HLA loci, with the most associated TCRs seen for DRB1 alleles and the fewest for HLA-C alleles. Across donors, most TCR sequences were observed very rarely, whereas some public TCRs were present in many individuals. Cytomegalovirus status was reported to be diagnosed by the classifier with high specificity and sensitivity in both the original and validation cohorts. A later analysis associated 16,951 TCR beta sequences with specific HLA alleles at a false discovery rate of 0.05. The earlier analysis of some 560 of the donors excluded fewer than 20 rarely observed V segments, including chromosome 9 orphons, because counts were too low. Sequencing depth was assumed to be roughly uniform across donors in the presence/absence analyses, though that assumption may not hold. Because HLA typing was unavailable for some donors at each locus, only the typed subset was used in association tests. In a later analysis, several top co-occurrence clusters were reported to appear linked to parvovirus B19, influenza, CMV and Epstein-Barr virus. In vitro tests confirmed that a few of the cytomegalovirus-associated TCR beta chains recognize cytomegalovirus antigens. Linkage disequilibrium might explain the correlated functional status among segregating V segments, but an unknown experimental factor could not be excluded. A further reported finding was that TCR beta sequences accurately predicted the HLA-A and HLA-B alleles for most subjects in the first cohort. In a later analysis, HLA-associated TCR beta chains were found to be more clonally expanded and to have lower generation probabilities than equally common non-associated chains. Broadly in line with IMGT annotations, most TCR beta V segments showed up in productive rearrangements about 87% or about 30% of the time in an earlier analysis of several hundred of the donors. The authors suggested that the approach could potentially be extended to other disease states and immunological phenotypes. In the study, approximately 150 TCR beta chains were listed as associated with cytomegalovirus. In a later analysis, most CMV-associated TCR beta chains were found to appear HLA-restricted, with HLA associations seemingly driven largely by CMV exposure. In this cohort, only TCR beta chains were sequenced, and detectable features were limited by the absence of alpha or paired-chain data. Strong co-occurrence of HLA alleles, especially DR and DQ, made assigning TCR associations to individual alleles difficult. Immune exposure information for the cohort was limited to CMV serostatus. A cluster of highly shared sequence variants was judged likely to represent a technical artifact of the sequencing pipeline.

Via the germline V gene (reference sequence), CDR1 is PRHDT and CDR2 FYEKMQ. Cut back by 2 bases and 7 bases, the V and J ends lie 14 bases apart. Inclusive of the bounding cysteine and phenylalanine, the CDR3 is 14 residues long. Just the 42-base CDR3 DNA is kept, in frame starting at base 1. The cohort consisted of 650 to 700 healthy bone marrow donors. All cohort members were sampled while nominally healthy, although unrecorded immune exposures were likely present. The donor was CMV seropositive and belonged to the group of 250 to 300 seropositive cohort members. Every donor gave a peripheral blood sample, and the peripheral blood mononuclear cells from that sample were used for TCR beta sequencing. Genomic DNA was extracted from the blood cell samples with the Qiagen DNeasy Blood Extraction Kit.

The V and J genes are TRBV13 and TRBJ1-1; the D gene lacks a confident call. The sequenced sample consisted of PBMCs. The sequence was obtained from a man between 45 and 60 years old in good health and CMV-seropositive. The nucleotide sequence reads as follows: TGTGCCAGCAGCTTATGGGGTGGAGGTAATGAAGCTTTCTTT. It is translated as CASSLWGGGNEAFF.